This T cell receptor (beta chain) was recorded in a study of T-cell reconstitution after alpha-beta-depleted transplantation in children. Overall study findings and caveats: It was newly produced T cells that mostly accounted for T-cell counts and diversity one year after transplant. By about two months after transplant, alpha-beta T cells reportedly arose from several hundred graft clones that had expanded. In some patients, recipient T cells and intrathymic progenitors surviving conditioning explained high day-60 diversity.

V lost 5 bases and J lost 5; bases outside the gene matches: 7. This CDR3 is 14 amino acids long. About this clonotype itself: What it binds is unknown.

TCRbeta library preparation incorporated unique molecular identifiers. From the PCR reads, TCRdb called clonotypes with MiXCR, one entry per CDR3 protein. The profile shows about 250,000 distinct CDR3 sequences, 20% to 30% of them singletons. The receptor was isolated from a female patient aged 2 to 10 who had a stem cell transplant for congenital amegakaryocytic thrombocytopenia, so the T cells may come from the graft donor. Material: PBMCs, mostly from graft donor cells, obtained 360 days after TCRalphabeta/CD19-depleted stem cell transplant. J is TRBJ2-5 and V is TRBV12-3 or TRBV12-4, with 8 nucleotides matching TRBD2. In nucleotides, the CDR3 is TGTGCCAGCAGTCCGGGACTAGTATGGGAGACCCAGTACTTC. The encoded protein is CASSPGLVWETQYF.